This entry lists 5 T cell receptor beta chains sequenced from one sample in a study of pediatric ulcerative colitis. One to two pinch biopsies were taken from the rectum during colonoscopy. Using immunoSEQ multiplex PCR, the repertoire was profiled, and TCRdb retains in-frame clones only, with some absent. The data contain around 13,000 clones, around 77% of them seen just once; the ten biggest clones take up roughly 4.7%. Sequenced material: gut tissue. These receptors originate from a boy younger than 18 who was a control in a study of pediatric ulcerative colitis.

The DNA of the CDR3 is TGTGCCAGCAGCGTAGAGATGAACACTGAAGCTTTCTTT. Protein sequence: CASSVEMNTEAFF. The chain links TRBV9 to TRBJ1-1; no definite D call. The length of the CDR3 is 13 residues. V was trimmed by 0 bases and J by 0 bases, leaving 3 bases between them. Germline V gene data show CDR1 as SGDLS and CDR2 as YYNGEE.

This chain connects TRBV27 to TRBJ2-5; D remains unclear. CDR1 is MNHEY, CDR2 SMNVEV, per germline (reference sequence). V was shortened by 1 base and J by 4 bases, with 10 bases between the two germline ends. This CDR3 comprises 14 residues. CDR3 sequence: CASSLFGPRETQYF. Written as DNA, the CDR3 is TGTGCCAGCAGTTTATTCGGGCCTCGAGAGACCCAGTACTTC.

The chain uses TRBV30 and TRBJ2-1; a weak D match, TRBD2 (6 bases). Trimming pared 0 bases from V and 6 bases from J, leaving 12 bases between. The germline V gene has CDR1 GTSNPN and CDR2 SVGIG (reference sequence). The CDR3 sequence is 14 residues long. The CDR3: CAWSVRRDGNEQFF. The CDR3 coding sequence is TGTGCCTGGAGTGTACGGCGGGACGGCAATGAGCAGTTCTTC.

The chain uses TRBV6-5 and TRBJ1-2; D is undetermined. The CDR3 runs 14 residues. CDR1 and CDR2 (germline): MNHEY, SVGAGI. Trimming pared 7 bases from V and 5 bases from J, leaving 17 bases between. This CDR3 is CASTESGRPYGYTF. The CDR3, as DNA: TGTGCCAGCACCGAGTCCGGGAGGCCGTATGGCTACACCTTC.

The chain employs TRBV9 and TRBJ2-1; no clear D. CDR1 SGDLS and CDR2 YYNGEE come from the germline V gene. The CDR3 consists of 14 residues. V was trimmed by 4 bases and J by 2 bases, leaving 10 bases between them. The CDR3 DNA reads TGTGCCAGCAGCCCTGAGCCAGCCTACAATGAGCAGTTCTTC. It specifies CASSPEPAYNEQFF.